These 24 T cell receptor beta chains were all obtained from the same sample, sequenced in a study of glioma-infiltrating T cells listed by TCRdb under 2016. TCRdb lists the instrument as Illumina MiSeq. The iRepertoire nested amplicon-rescue multiplex PCR (arm-PCR) platform was used to amplify TCR alpha and beta CDR3 regions from RNA. TCRdb reworked the public reads: Q25 trimming with fastp, MiXCR clone assembly, productive beta chains retained. A single entry per CDR3 protein holds the most common genes and DNA from its merged rows. The sample profile shows about 380,000 distinct CDR3 sequences; around 38% of them were found once. 12% of the sample rests with the top ten. Sequencing was done on a sample of glioma tissue, nonneoplastic brain tissue, or PBMCs (not recorded which). The receptor source for this set is a human donor with low-grade glioma or glioblastoma, undergoing nonglioma brain surgery, or in good health (not recorded which).

V is TRBV7-2 and J is TRBJ2-5; D is possibly TRBD1 (6 bases). CDR3 size: 13 residues. Germline V gives CDR1 SGHTA, CDR2 FQGNSA. V gave up 8 bases and J gave up 0 bases, with 10 bases separating them. CDR3 amino acids: CASCRDNQETQYF. The CDR3, as DNA: TGTGCCAGCTGTCGGGACAACCAAGAGACCCAGTACTTC.

This chain links TRBV27 with TRBJ1-1; D is uncertain. In germline, CDR1 is MNHEY, CDR2 SMNVEV (reference sequence). The CDR3 has 13 amino acids. Trimming pared 3 bases from V and 1 base from J, leaving 6 bases between. The CDR3 loop reads CASSLKENTEAFF. CDR3 DNA: TGTGCCAGCAGTTTGAAGGAGAACACTGAAGCTTTCTTT.

The V call is TRBV20-1, the J call TRBJ2-1; maybe TRBD1 (5 bases). Germline lookup yields CDR1 DFQATT and CDR2 SNEGSKA (reference sequence). The CDR3 contains 15 residues. The V end lost 1 base, the J end lost 4 bases, and 14 bases lay between the germline ends. CDR3 sequence: CSARGLTDTYNEQFF. The CDR3 coding sequence is TGCAGTGCTAGAGGGCTGACAGACACTTACAATGAGCAGTTCTTC.

Comment on this clonotype: This may come from a read error, since a much larger clone is one base off. The chain carries TRBV18 and TRBJ2-3; D perhaps matches TRBD2 (6 bases). The CDR3 covers 16 residues. The germline V gene encodes CDR1 KGHSH and CDR2 LQKENI. CDR3 region: CDSSPISSASTDTQYF. The CDR3 DNA sequence: TGTGACAGCTCACCAATTTCTAGCGCCAGCACAGATACGCAGTATTTT. Looking up the rest from reference TRBV18 and TRBJ2-3 gives the full variable domain: NAGVMQNPRHLVRRRGQEARLRCSPMKGHSHVYWYRQLPEEGLKFMVYLQKENIIDESGMPKERFSAEFPKEGPSILRIQQVVRGDSAAYFCDSSPISSASTDTQYFGPGTRLTVL.

This chain connects TRBV11-2 to TRBJ2-7; TRBD1 agrees at 10 bases. The CDR3 consists of 15 residues. From germline, CDR1 is SGHAT and CDR2 FQNNGV. Trimming cost V 5 bases and J 6 bases; bases outside gene matches: 10. Here the CDR3 DNA reads TGTGCCAGCAGCAGCTTCGACAGGGGGCGAGGCGAGCAGTACTTC. Its protein is CASSSFDRGRGEQYF.

The genes are TRBV29-1 and TRBJ2-7; 10 nucleotides match TRBD2. CDR3 length: 14 amino acids. Germline assignment: CDR1 SQVTM and CDR2 ANQGSEA. V shed 3 bases and J 0 bases; nucleotides not matched to a gene: 2. The CDR3 nucleotides read TGCAGCGTTGATGGACTAGCGGACTCCTACGAGCAGTACTTC. Its translation: CSVDGLADSYEQYF.

Turning to this clonotype: Germline and junction disagree at one end, which may indicate a read error. The chain has TRBV19 and TRBJ1-6; D is unclear. The CDR3 length is 12 residues. CDR1 is LNHDA, CDR2 SQIVND, per germline (reference sequence). CDR3 protein: CASSMYGSPFHF. The CDR3 nucleotides are TGTGCCAGTAGTATGTATGGTTCACCCTTCCACTTT.

There are many counts of this clonotype. The CDR3 is CASSYTGQGGQYF. For the CDR3, the DNA is TGTGCCAGCAGTTACACCGGACAGGGAGGGCAGTACTTC. J is TRBJ2-7 and V is TRBV6-2 or TRBV6-3; TRBD1 matches at 8 bases. V lost 2 bases, J lost 9 bases, and 6 bases stayed unmatched. Germline CDR1 is MNHEY and CDR2 is SVGEGT. There are 13 residues in the CDR3.

About this clonotype itself: At one of its ends the junction is not consistent with the germline gene, which may arise from a read error. This sequence joins TRBV4-1 and TRBJ2-3; TRBD2 matches 7 bases. CDR1 and CDR2 from the germline V gene are MGHRA and YSYEKL. This CDR3 has 16 amino acids. CDR3 sequence (DNA): TGCGCCAGCAGCCAACCCGCGGGCGGGAGTGCAGATACGCTGTATTTT. This codes for CASSQPAGGSADTLYF.

This clonotype was seen a few times. V and J are TRBV7-2 and TRBJ2-7; 9 nucleotides match TRBD2. Germline lookup yields CDR1 SGHTA and CDR2 FQGNSA. The V gene end was trimmed by 4 bases and the J gene end by 3 bases; junction bases not matched to a gene: 7. The CDR3 totals 15 residues. DNA for the CDR3: TGTGCCAGCAGCTCCTCTAGCGGGGCGGGCTACGAGCAGTACTTC. Its protein product is CASSSSSGAGYEQYF.

This chain joins TRBV3-1 and TRBJ1-2; a possible D gene is TRBD1 (5 bases). Germline V gene lookup returns CDR1 LGHDT and CDR2 YNNKEL (reference sequence). V lost 0 bases to trimming and J lost 7 bases, with 12 bases between them. This CDR3 has 14 residues. CDR3 protein: CASSQDHRSSGYTF. The CDR3 bases are TGTGCCAGCAGCCAAGATCACAGGAGCTCTGGCTACACCTTC.

This clonotype occurred many times. The chain joins TRBV6-1 to TRBJ2-7; a weak D match, TRBD1 (5 bases). Germline lookup yields CDR1 MNHNS and CDR2 SASEGT. Between the trimmed V and J ends, which lost 7 bases and 3 bases, there was a span of 16 bases. This CDR3 is 14 amino acids long. The CDR3 here is CASTRDSGNYEQYF. DNA for the CDR3: TGTGCCAGCACCAGAGACTCAGGGAACTACGAGCAGTACTTC.

The CDR3 coding sequence is TGTGCCAGCAGTTCCGAGAACCCGGGCTCTAATGAAAAACTGTTTTTT. This encodes CASSSENPGSNEKLFF. This chain uses TRBV28 with TRBJ1-4; D call uncertain. The germline V gene has CDR1 MDHEN and CDR2 SYDVKM. The CDR3 is made up of 16 amino acids. Trimming shortened V by 4 bases and J by 3 bases, and 15 bases separated the two germline ends. The full variable domain, in which reference TRBV28 and TRBJ1-4 provide the parts outside the CDR3, is DVKVTQSSRYLVKRTGEKVFLECVQDMDHENMFWYRQDPGLGLRLIYFSYDVKMKEKGDIPEGYSVSREKKERFSLILESASTNQTSMYLCASSSENPGSNEKLFFGSGTQLSVL.

This clonotype was seen only a few times. The chain employs TRBV7-8 and TRBJ1-5; the match to TRBD1 covers 7 bases. V was pared by 4 bases and J by 2 bases, with 8 bases of the junction left unmatched. Germline V CDR1 and CDR2: SGHVS, FQNEAQ. The length of the CDR3 is 16 residues. The DNA for the CDR3 is TGTGCCAGCAGCTCCACCCAGGGGGGCGGCAATCAGCCCCAGCATTTT. Translating it yields CASSSTQGGGNQPQHF. Complete variable domain (other parts from reference TRBV7-8 and TRBJ1-5): GAGVSQSPRYKVAKRGQDVALRCDPISGHVSLFWYQQALGQGPEFLTYFQNEAQLDKSGLPSDRFFAERPEGSVSTLKIQRTQQEDSAVYLCASSSTQGGGNQPQHFGDGTRLSIL.

The V and J genes are TRBV6-2 or TRBV6-3 and TRBJ1-5, with D unresolved. The V gene lost 6 bases and the J gene lost 7 bases, with 22 bases spanning the gap. The CDR3 runs to 16 residues. Germline assignment: CDR1 MNHEY and CDR2 SVGEGT. CDR3 bases: TGTGCCAGCAGAGATGACCAACTCCGGGAAGGGCAGCCCCAGCATTTT. Its protein product is CASRDDQLREGQPQHF.

This chain uses TRBV3-1 with TRBJ2-7, with 8 bases aligning to TRBD1. The CDR3 runs 14 residues. The V and J ends lost 4 bases and 6 bases, in that order; junction bases with no gene match: 8. Germline CDR1 reads LGHDT; CDR2 reads YNNKEL (reference sequence). The CDR3 here is CASSLGQGPSEQYF. In nucleotides, the CDR3 is TGTGCCAGCAGCCTCGGACAGGGCCCCTCCGAGCAGTACTTC.

This clonotype was seen only a few times. The chain employs TRBV3-1 and TRBJ2-5; D is possibly TRBD2 (5 bases). Per the germline V gene, CDR1 is LGHDT and CDR2 is YNNKEL (reference sequence). Trimming shortened V by 3 bases and J by 5 bases, and 13 bases separated the two germline ends. The CDR3 extends over 14 amino acids. In DNA, the CDR3 is TGTGCCAGCAGCCACCCCCCGAAGCGGGAGACCCAGTACTTC. Translation gives CASSHPPKRETQYF.

Ten or more counts support this clonotype. The genes are TRBV7-2 and TRBJ2-5; 13 bases map to TRBD2. The CDR3 spans 17 residues. Germline trimming cut 4 bases from V and 4 bases from J; bases unmatched to any gene: 9. CDR1 and CDR2 from the germline V gene are SGHTA and FQGNSA. The CDR3 reads CASSSGLAGVWAETQYF. The CDR3 nucleotides are TGTGCCAGCAGCTCTGGACTAGCGGGAGTATGGGCAGAGACCCAGTACTTC.

The chain links TRBV28 to TRBJ2-5; D may correspond to TRBD1 or TRBD2 (6 bases each). The CDR3 has 12 residues. Germline values: CDR1 MDHEN, CDR2 SYDVKM. Trimming took off 10 bases at V and 5 bases at J, with 14 bases between the two ends. CDR3 DNA sequence: TGTGCCACTGGAGAGGGGGGCGAGACCCAGTACTTC. Its protein product is CATGEGGETQYF. Looking up the rest from reference TRBV28 and TRBJ2-5 gives the full variable domain: DVKVTQSSRYLVKRTGEKVFLECVQDMDHENMFWYRQDPGLGLRLIYFSYDVKMKEKGDIPEGYSVSREKKERFSLILESASTNQTSMYLCATGEGGETQYFGPGTRLLVL.

This chain joins TRBV29-1 and TRBJ1-1, with 7 bases aligning to TRBD1. In germline, CDR1 is SQVTM, CDR2 ANQGSEA. The CDR3 extends over 13 amino acids. V lost 7 bases to trimming and J lost 1 base; unmatched junction nucleotides: 6. CDR3 amino acids: CSGEGQRNTEAFF. The CDR3 nucleotides read TGCAGCGGGGAGGGACAGCGGAACACTGAAGCTTTCTTT.

The genes are TRBV6-2 or TRBV6-3 and TRBJ2-6; D is perhaps TRBD1 (5 bases). Deletions cut 0 bases from V and 2 bases from J, with 8 bases between. The CDR3 spans 16 residues. Per the germline V gene, CDR1 is MNHEY and CDR2 is SVGEGT. The CDR3, as DNA: TGTGCCAGCAGTTACTCGATCAGGGCTGGGGCCAACGTCCTGACTTTC. As protein: CASSYSIRAGANVLTF.

The sample holds a few counts of this clonotype. The genes are TRBV7-8 and TRBJ2-7; tentatively, D is TRBD1 (6 bases). V was clipped by 4 bases and J by 10 bases, with 17 bases between them. Germline V gene lookup returns CDR1 SGHVS and CDR2 FQNEAQ. CDR3 length: 13 residues. The CDR3 sequence: CASSSSTAGTQYF. CDR3 in DNA: TGTGCCAGCAGCTCCTCGACGGCAGGGACACAGTACTTC.

This clonotype has only a few counts. The CDR3 region is CSARDGRGWSPLHF. CDR3 nucleotides: TGCAGTGCTAGAGACGGCAGGGGCTGGTCACCCCTCCACTTT. The chain has TRBV20-1 and TRBJ1-6, with a tentative D call TRBD1 (6 bases). V was trimmed by 0 bases and J by 10 bases, leaving 13 bases between them. Germline CDR1 and CDR2: DFQATT and SNEGSKA (reference sequence). CDR3 length equals 14 residues.

Only one count was recorded for this clonotype. V is TRBV19 and J is TRBJ1-4, with D possibly matching TRBD1 (5 bases). CDR3 length equals 13 residues. The V and J ends lost 10 bases and 7 bases respectively, with 16 bases between them. Germline CDR1 reads LNHDA; CDR2 reads SQIVND (reference sequence). The CDR3 loop is CATAGLASEKLFF. The CDR3 DNA reads as TGTGCCACTGCGGGACTAGCTAGTGAAAAACTGTTTTTT.